This is a list of T cell receptor beta chains from one sample in a study of healthy donors' naive CD4 and CD8 T cells. In TCRdb, the reads were re-called with MiXCR into one record per CDR3 protein. In the table there are 180,000 or so distinct CDR3 sequences, about 70% of which are singletons. Sequencing was carried out using naive CD4+ and CD8+ T cells sorted from blood, pooled from several donors. The receptors derive from a pool of human donors in good health; the sample pools cells from several healthy donors. CDR3s include the opening cysteine and the closing phenylalanine or tryptophan. Fields, in order: J gene, V gene, D gene, CDR3 length, clone size, CDR3 DNA, CDR3 protein. The D gene is left open where the match is weak. Clone sizes are given selectively: once, few, many, or a class where the clone is expanded.

TRBJ2-5	TRBV19	NA	16	NA	TGTGCCAGTAGTATCAGGGTAATAGGTGACGGAGAGACCCAGTACTTC	CASSIRVIGDGETQYF
TRBJ2-7	TRBV15	NA	12	few	TGTGCCACCAGCAGGTCACAGACGGAGCAGTACTTC	CATSRSQTEQYF
TRBJ1-2	TRBV29-1	NA	13	few	TGCAGCGTTGGTTCTGCAGCGTCCTATGGCTACACCTTC	CSVGSAASYGYTF
TRBJ2-1	TRBV29-1	TRBD2	17	NA	TGCAGCGTTGTCGGGGAAGCGGGGCAGAGCTCCTACAATGAGCAGTTCTTC	CSVVGEAGQSSYNEQFF
TRBJ2-1	TRBV15	TRBD2	17	few	TGTGCCACCAGCAGAGCGCTAGCGGCAAATACTCCAAATGAGCAGTTCTTC	CATSRALAANTPNEQFF
TRBJ2-3	TRBV20-1	TRBD2	14	NA	TGCAGTGCTAGGAGGACTAGGCACACAGATACGCAGTATTTT	CSARRTRHTDTQYF
TRBJ2-7	TRBV5-4	NA	14	NA	TGTGCCAGCAGCTTGGATTGGACCACCGGCGAGCAGTACTTC	CASSLDWTTGEQYF
TRBJ1-2	TRBV27	TRBD1	13	NA	TGTGCCACCCAGACCACGGACAGGAGTGGCTACACCTTC	CATQTTDRSGYTF
TRBJ2-5	TRBV6-5	NA	13	few	TGTGCCAGCAGTTATGTGGGTAGGGAGACCCAGTACTTC	CASSYVGRETQYF
TRBJ2-1	TRBV29-1	TRBD2	17	few	TGCAGCGTTGAAGATCGGGGAGGGCTAGCGAGCTACAATGAGCAGTTCTTC	CSVEDRGGLASYNEQFF
TRBJ2-7	TRBV6-5	NA	13	NA	TGTGCCAGCAGTTACCCGGGACGATACGAGCAGTACTTC	CASSYPGRYEQYF
TRBJ2-3	TRBV6-6	NA	15	NA	TGTGCCAGCAGTTCCTTCAGGGGAGTGCCAGATACGCAGTATTTT	CASSSFRGVPDTQYF
TRBJ1-5	TRBV30	NA	14	few	TGTGCCTGGAGCGGGGACCGTAGCAATCAGCCCCAGCATTTT	CAWSGDRSNQPQHF
TRBJ1-2	TRBV29-1	NA	13	NA	TGCAGCGTTGGTCCGCGGCAGGCCGTTGGCTACACCTTC	CSVGPRQAVGYTF
TRBJ1-1	TRBV29-1	NA	13	NA	TGCAGCGTTTCCGAGGGCTTGAACGCTGAAGCTTTCTTT	CSVSEGLNAEAFF
TRBJ1-1	TRBV19	NA	13	NA	TGTGCCAGTATGGCTAGCAGAGGGACTGAAGCTTTCTTT	CASMASRGTEAFF
TRBJ1-6	TRBV27	NA	13	NA	TGTGCCAGCAGTTTAACGGAAGGTTCACCCCTCCACTTT	CASSLTEGSPLHF
TRBJ2-5	TRBV30	NA	14	NA	TGTGCCTGGAGTGGGCTAGGTCGTGGAGAGACCCAGTACTTC	CAWSGLGRGETQYF
TRBJ1-1	TRBV6-5	NA	12	NA	TGTGCCACCTTCGGCAGGAACACTGAAGCTTTCTTT	CATFGRNTEAFF
TRBJ2-5	TRBV27	NA	15	NA	TGTGCCAGCAGTTTATCGCTGACACGCCAAGAGACCCAGTACTTC	CASSLSLTRQETQYF
TRBJ2-7	TRBV7-8	NA	12	NA	TGTGCCAGCAGCTCTCCAAAGGGCGAGCAGTACTTC	CASSSPKGEQYF
TRBJ1-2	TRBV19	NA	12	NA	TGTGCCAGTTCGACTGACTTCTATGGCTACACCTTC	CASSTDFYGYTF
TRBJ2-7	TRBV6-2/TRBV6-3	TRBD2	15	few	TGTGCCAGCAGTGACGCGGGACTAACCTTTTACGAGCAGTACTTC	CASSDAGLTFYEQYF
TRBJ1-1	TRBV7-9	NA	14	NA	TGTGCCAGCAGCTTAGCCCCAGTGAACACTGAAGCTTTCTTT	CASSLAPVNTEAFF
TRBJ2-7	TRBV10-3	TRBD1	18	NA	TGTGCCATCAGCGACCCAGCCCGACCGGGACAGGGGGCTTACGAGCAGTACTTC	CAISDPARPGQGAYEQYF
TRBJ1-5	TRBV30	NA	14	NA	TGTGCCTGGAGGTCCCCGCGGGGCAATCAGCCCCAGCATTTT	CAWRSPRGNQPQHF
TRBJ2-7	TRBV28	NA	11	NA	TGTGCCAGCAGTTCACAGTTCGAGCAGTACTTC	CASSSQFEQYF
TRBJ2-5	TRBV6-5	TRBD2	19	NA	TGTGCCAGCAGTGCTGGGGCAGGACGACTAGCGGGACCTCAAGAGACCCAGTACTTC	CASSAGAGRLAGPQETQYF
TRBJ2-7	TRBV20-1	TRBD1	12	NA	TGCAGTGCTGGGACAGGGAATTACGAGCAGTACTTC	CSAGTGNYEQYF
TRBJ2-4	TRBV12-5	NA	18	NA	TGTGCTAGTGGTTTGGTATCGGGGGCAGGACTAGCCAAAAACATTCAGTACTTC	CASGLVSGAGLAKNIQYF
TRBJ2-3	TRBV7-8	NA	15	NA	TGTGCCAGCAGCGCGGACTCCTTGGGCACAGATACGCAGTATTTT	CASSADSLGTDTQYF
TRBJ2-7	TRBV29-1	TRBD1	15	NA	TGCAGCGTTGATGGGACAGGGGCAAATTTCTACGAGCAGTACTTC	CSVDGTGANFYEQYF
TRBJ2-2	TRBV24-1	NA	14	NA	TGTGCCACCTCGGGGGGCGGAGGCACCGGGGAGCTGTTTTTT	CATSGGGGTGELFF
TRBJ1-1	TRBV6-2/TRBV6-3	NA	15	NA	TGTGCCAGCAGTTACTGGGGCCAAGCAACCACTGAAGCTTTCTTT	CASSYWGQATTEAFF
TRBJ1-1	TRBV29-1	TRBD1	13	few	TGCAGCGTTGCGGACAGGGGGGATACTGAAGCTTTCTTT	CSVADRGDTEAFF
TRBJ2-1	TRBV29-1	NA	13	NA	TGCAGCGTTGAAGAATCGATATACAATGAGCAGTTCTTC	CSVEESIYNEQFF
TRBJ1-1	TRBV29-1	TRBD1	14	NA	TGCAGCGTTGGGGACAGGGGACGTGACACTGAAGCTTTCTTT	CSVGDRGRDTEAFF
TRBJ1-1	TRBV29-1	TRBD1	14	NA	TGCAGCACCTACCAAGACAGGGCGCACACTGAAGCTTTCTTT	CSTYQDRAHTEAFF
TRBJ2-1	TRBV6-2/TRBV6-3	TRBD2	18	NA	TGTGCCAGCACCGACACTGTGACTAGCGGGGGAGGATGGGCTGAGCAGTTCTTC	CASTDTVTSGGGWAEQFF
TRBJ2-7	TRBV27	TRBD1	15	once	TGTGCCAGCAGTACCTGGACAGGCCCAACCTACGAGCAGTACTTC	CASSTWTGPTYEQYF
TRBJ2-7	TRBV29-1	TRBD1	13	NA	TGCAGCGTACAGGGAAGGGGGCTCTACGAGCAGTACTTC	CSVQGRGLYEQYF
TRBJ2-1	TRBV4-3	NA	14	NA	TGCGCCAGCAGCCAAGATAACCCAGGGGACGAGCAGTTCTTC	CASSQDNPGDEQFF
TRBJ2-6	TRBV5-5	NA	13	NA	TGTGCCAGCAGGTCCGCTGGGGCCAACGTCCTGACTTTC	CASRSAGANVLTF
TRBJ2-7	TRBV5-5	TRBD1	13	NA	TGTGCCAGCAGCTGGACAGGGTCCTACGAGCAGTACTTC	CASSWTGSYEQYF
TRBJ1-1	TRBV29-1	NA	13	NA	TGCAGCGTTGCCAGGGGCCCTAACACTGAAGCTTTCTTT	CSVARGPNTEAFF
TRBJ2-7	TRBV13	TRBD2	14	NA	TGTGCCAGCAGCGAGGGACTAGCGGCCTACGAGCAGTACTTC	CASSEGLAAYEQYF
TRBJ2-7	TRBV27	NA	13	NA	TGTGCCAGCTCGAAGGGCAGAACCTACGAGCAGTACTTC	CASSKGRTYEQYF
TRBJ1-1	TRBV5-1	NA	14	NA	TGCGCCAGCAGCCCGTCGCTAGGGAACACTGAAGCTTTCTTT	CASSPSLGNTEAFF
TRBJ1-6	TRBV4-3	NA	15	NA	TGCGCCAGCAGCCAGATTGGGCAGGGCCGTTCACCCCTCCACTTT	CASSQIGQGRSPLHF
TRBJ2-3	TRBV29-1	NA	14	NA	TGCAGCGTTGAAGGGCGGTTTTCCACAGATACGCAGTATTTT	CSVEGRFSTDTQYF
TRBJ2-1	TRBV19	TRBD1	15	few	TGTGCCAGTAGCTACGGACAGGGATTGGACAATGAGCAGTTCTTC	CASSYGQGLDNEQFF
TRBJ2-5	TRBV6-5	NA	15	NA	TGTGCCAGCAGCCTAGTGAGCGGTCGGTGGGAGACCCAGTACTTC	CASSLVSGRWETQYF
TRBJ1-1	TRBV6-2/TRBV6-3	NA	14	NA	TGTGCCAGCAGCAGACAGGTTATGAACACTGAAGCTTTCTTT	CASSRQVMNTEAFF
TRBJ2-3	TRBV12-3/TRBV12-4	NA	14	NA	TGTGCCAGCAGTTTAGGGTCCGGGGGAGATACGCAGTATTTT	CASSLGSGGDTQYF
TRBJ1-2	TRBV24-1	NA	13	NA	TGTGCCACCAGTGATTTTGCGGGGACCGGCTACACCTTC	CATSDFAGTGYTF